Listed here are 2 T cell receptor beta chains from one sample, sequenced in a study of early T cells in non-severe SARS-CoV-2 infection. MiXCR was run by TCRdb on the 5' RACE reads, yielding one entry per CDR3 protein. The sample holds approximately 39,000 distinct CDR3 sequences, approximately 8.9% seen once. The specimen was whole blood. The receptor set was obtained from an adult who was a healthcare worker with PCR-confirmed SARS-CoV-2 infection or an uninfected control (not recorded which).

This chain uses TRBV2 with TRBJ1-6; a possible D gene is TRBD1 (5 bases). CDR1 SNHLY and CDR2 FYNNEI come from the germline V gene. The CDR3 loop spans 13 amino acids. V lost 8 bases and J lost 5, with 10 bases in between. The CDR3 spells CASGAGNNSPLHF. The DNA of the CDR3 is TGTGCCAGCGGGGCAGGGAATAATTCACCCCTCCACTTT.

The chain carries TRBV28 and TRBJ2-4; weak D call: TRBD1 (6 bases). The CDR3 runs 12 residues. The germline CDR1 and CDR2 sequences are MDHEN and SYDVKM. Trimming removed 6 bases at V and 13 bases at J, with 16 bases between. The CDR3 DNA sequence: TGTGCCAGCAGGGAAACAGGGAGTTGGCAGTACTTC. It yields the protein CASRETGSWQYF.